The 7 T cell receptor beta chains below all came from one sample that was sequenced in a study of blood T cell repertoires in COVID-19. Only in-frame clones appear in the TCRdb table, and some are missing; sequencing was by immunoSEQ multiplex PCR. The sample includes approximately 180,000 clones, roughly 81% of them seen just once. Sequenced sample: peripheral blood. These receptor sequences come from a woman over 75 with COVID-19, enrolled during active disease.

The V call is TRBV27, the J call TRBJ1-6; D is unresolved. The CDR3 contains 14 residues. The V gene's germline CDR1 is MNHEY and CDR2 SMNVEV (reference sequence). Trimming pared 5 bases from V and 7 bases from J, leaving 12 bases between. The CDR3 reads CASSVGRVNSPLHF. The CDR3 DNA follows: TGTGCCAGCAGTGTGGGGAGGGTAAATTCACCCCTCCACTTT.

To note about this clone: The same CDR3 is also encoded by other DNA sequences in this sample. J is TRBJ1-2 and V is TRBV15, with 7 bases matching TRBD1. This CDR3 comprises 15 residues. V shed 1 base and J 2 bases; nucleotides not matched to a gene: 4. Germline loops: CDR1 LNHNV, CDR2 YYDKDF (reference sequence). The CDR3 sequence is CATSRGQGRNYGYTF. The CDR3 bases are TGTGCCACCAGCAGAGGACAGGGAAGGAACTATGGCTACACCTTC.

The V call is TRBV7-2, the J call TRBJ2-7, with D possibly being TRBD1 (6 bases). The germline V gene encodes CDR1 SGHTA and CDR2 FQGNSA. CDR3 size: 17 residues. Trimming took off 0 bases at V and 3 bases at J, with 18 bases between the two ends. Here the CDR3 reads CASSLAHQGGAGYEQYF. In nucleotides, the CDR3 is TGTGCCAGCAGCTTAGCCCACCAAGGGGGTGCTGGCTACGAGCAGTACTTC.

This chain uses TRBV5-3 with TRBJ2-7; a possible D gene is TRBD1 (5 bases). TRBV5-3 is sorted into the ORF group, with uncertain function. The CDR3 consists of 14 residues. Deletions cut 4 bases from V and 2 bases from J, with 13 bases between. CDR3 sequence: CARSPGQIPYEQYF. The CDR3 DNA sequence: TGTGCCAGAAGCCCTGGACAAATCCCCTACGAGCAGTACTTC.

The chain links TRBV15 to TRBJ1-1; no clear D. CDR3 length: 13 residues. Germline V lookup: CDR1 LNHNV, CDR2 YYDKDF (reference sequence). Trimming took 0 bases from V and 11 from J, leaving 13 bases between them. The CDR3 sequence is CATSRDTGSAAFF. CDR3 in DNA: TGTGCCACCAGCAGAGATACCGGGTCTGCCGCTTTCTTT.

This chain joins TRBV7-8 and TRBJ2-1; TRBD2 matches at 8 bases. CDR3 length: 14 amino acids. Germline V gene lookup returns CDR1 SGHVS and CDR2 FQNEAQ. J lost 12 bases, V lost 6 bases, and 13 bases had no gene match. The CDR3: CASSPAGTRVVQFF. The CDR3, as DNA: TGTGCCAGCAGTCCGGCCGGGACTAGAGTGGTGCAGTTCTTC.

This chain connects TRBV2 to TRBJ1-5; 8 nucleotides line up with TRBD1. CDR3 length equals 18 residues. CDR1 and CDR2 from the germline V gene are SNHLY and FYNNEI. V was pared by 0 bases and J by 5 bases, with 12 bases of the junction left unmatched. The CDR3 sequence is CASSEALGQGSVDQPQHF. The CDR3 coding sequence is TGTGCCAGCAGTGAAGCGCTTGGACAGGGTAGTGTCGATCAGCCCCAGCATTTT.